This section outlines one T cell receptor (beta chain) sequence together with its context. This record belongs to a study of blood T cell repertoires in COVID-19. Looking at the study overall: Some COVID-19 samples were acute and others convalescent; all came from the United States, Italy and Spain.

Profiling relied on immunoSEQ multiplex PCR, and the TCRdb table lists in-frame clones only, not all of them. The data hold fewer than 200,000 clones, with roughly 81% observed a single time. V trimming: 0 bases; J trimming: 0 bases; junction bases outside the gene matches: 7. Germline CDR1 SGHRS, CDR2 YFSETQ. This CDR3 comprises 17 residues. The chain has TRBV5-1 and TRBJ1-2; 8 nucleotides align to TRBD1. The origin of this receptor is a man aged 40-49 years who had recovered from COVID-19. The sample comprised peripheral blood. This CDR3 is CASSLAGQGSSNYGYTF. DNA for the CDR3: TGCGCCAGCAGCTTGGCCGGACAGGGTAGCTCTAACTATGGCTACACCTTC. Complete variable domain (other parts from reference TRBV5-1 and TRBJ1-2): KAGVTQTPRYLIKTRGQQVTLSCSPISGHRSVSWYQQTPGQGLQFLFEYFSETQRNKGNFPGRFSGRQFSNSRSEMNVSTLELGDSALYLCASSLAGQGSSNYGYTFGSGTRLTVV.